This T cell receptor (beta chain) was sequenced in a study of response to subunit inactivated influenza vaccine. This clonotype was observed at least ten times. The target antigen is unknown. TCRdb passed the RT-PCR reads through MiXCR, listing each CDR3 protein once. This table has a few hundred thousand distinct CDR3 sequences, more than 9% appearing once. Study results and limitations: Every seasonal influenza vaccination brings in few new T cells, the authors suggested.

CDR1 MNHEY and CDR2 SMNVEV come from the germline V gene (reference sequence). The CDR3 is made up of 16 amino acids. With 6 bases removed from V and 5 bases from J, the gap between germline ends came to 19 bases. This TCR was recovered from a man aged 50-59 years who received an inactivated influenza vaccine. The chain carries TRBV27 and TRBJ2-2, with a weak D call TRBD1 (6 bases). Sequences were derived from non-naive T cells sorted from PBMCs, sampled 14 to 15 days before vaccination. In DNA, the CDR3 is TGTGCCAGCAGCCACAACAGGGCTCTCGTGACCGGGGAGCTGTTTTTT. It is translated as CASSHNRALVTGELFF.